Shown below are 24 T cell receptor beta chains from a single sample sequenced in a study of beta chain features in type 1 diabetes. Notes on the study in general: Moderate but significant shortening of TCRB CDR3s was recorded in all four CD4+ subsets from Type 1 diabetes patients.

The authors reverse transcribed all of the isolated RNA, so sequencing captured expressed TCRB transcripts. Data came from immunoSEQ multiplex PCR; TCRdb stores just in-frame clones and leaves some out. The sample has approximately 270,000 clones; 14% are singletons. No antigen has been identified for these receptors. The sample comprised naive CD4+ T cells from blood. These receptors were obtained from a man aged 25-45 years with type 1 diabetes.

This clone was seen a few times. V gene TRBV28 combines with J gene TRBJ1-2; D is perhaps TRBD1 (5 bases). Germline values: CDR1 MDHEN, CDR2 SYDVKM. The CDR3 loop spans 14 amino acids. Trimming removed 1 base at V and 2 bases at J, with 8 bases between. CDR3 DNA: TGTGCCAGCAGTTTATCCCCAGGGAACTATGGCTACACCTTC. It specifies CASSLSPGNYGYTF.

The rearrangement links TRBV7-2 to TRBJ2-7; TRBD2 matches 7 bases. Per germline, CDR1 SGHTA and CDR2 FQGNSA. J gave up 0 bases and V 5 bases, and 7 bases lay outside the gene matches. The CDR3 consists of 15 residues. The CDR3 DNA reads TGTGCCAGCAGCAAATCTAGCGGCAGCTCCTACGAGCAGTACTTC. Amino acid sequence: CASSKSSGSSYEQYF.

The chain joins TRBV2 to TRBJ2-7; 8 bases match TRBD2. Germline trimming cut 2 bases from V and 7 bases from J; bases unmatched to any gene: 10. This CDR3 spans 15 amino acids. Germline loops: CDR1 SNHLY, CDR2 FYNNEI. The CDR3 sequence: CASSEIRGGLGEQYF. The CDR3 nucleotides are TGTGCCAGCAGTGAAATTCGGGGGGGTTTGGGGGAGCAGTACTTC.

The CDR3 region is CASSEKGASGSLQTQYF. The CDR3 region has the DNA TGCGCCAGCAGTGAGAAGGGGGCTAGCGGGAGTCTACAGACCCAGTACTTC. The J gene is TRBJ2-5, the V gene TRBV10-2; the match to TRBD2 covers 10 bases. The germline gives CDR1 WSHSY, CDR2 SAAADI. Germline trimming cut 2 bases from V and 6 bases from J; bases unmatched to any gene: 12. This CDR3 spans 17 amino acids.

The J gene is TRBJ1-5, the V gene TRBV18; the D is unclear. CDR3 length: 15 amino acids. Trimming left V 6 bases short and J 0 bases short, with 12 bases between. Germline assignment: CDR1 KGHSH and CDR2 LQKENI. The CDR3 DNA is TGTGCCAGCTCGACGGGAGCTAATAGCAATCAGCCCCAGCATTTT. It is translated as CASSTGANSNQPQHF.

V usage is TRBV28 and J usage is TRBJ2-1; TRBD2 is a possible D gene (6 bases). V shed 3 bases and J shed 10 bases, with 13 bases lying between them. The CDR3 runs 13 residues. Germline-derived CDR1 and CDR2 are MDHEN and SYDVKM. CDR3 sequence reads: CASSFFQGGEQFF. The DNA of the CDR3 is TGTGCCAGCAGTTTCTTCCAGGGAGGCGAGCAGTTCTTC.

The sample holds a few counts of this clone. The chain recombines TRBV5-1 with TRBJ1-2; 7 nucleotides agree with TRBD1. The germline CDR1 and CDR2 sequences are SGHRS and YFSETQ. V dropped 2 bases and J dropped 4; count of bases not matched to a gene: 5. This CDR3 spans 14 amino acids. The CDR3 bases are TGCGCCAGCAGCTTTACAGGGGACCTCTATGGCTACACCTTC. It codes for CASSFTGDLYGYTF.

The chain combines TRBV18 with TRBJ2-1; weak D call: TRBD1 (5 bases). Deletions cut 5 bases from V and 6 bases from J, with 11 bases between. The germline V gene has CDR1 KGHSH and CDR2 LQKENI. The CDR3 extends over 13 amino acids. The CDR3 reads CASSDQGVNEQFF. DNA of the CDR3: TGTGCCAGCTCAGATCAGGGCGTCAATGAGCAGTTCTTC.

The V gene is TRBV5-4, the J gene TRBJ1-1; the match to TRBD1 covers 7 bases. With V trimmed by 2 bases and J by 5 bases, 6 bases remained unmatched. This CDR3 has 14 amino acids. Germline V gene data show CDR1 as SGHNT and CDR2 as YYREEE (reference sequence). As DNA, the CDR3 is TGTGCCAGCAGCTTTCCTCCAGGGGGGACTGAAGCTTTCTTT. Translation gives CASSFPPGGTEAFF.

The chain links TRBV5-1 to TRBJ2-6; 8 bases fit TRBD1. This CDR3 has 15 residues. V lost 4 bases and J lost 2; bases outside the gene matches: 2. Germline values: CDR1 SGHRS, CDR2 YFSETQ. The CDR3 DNA sequence: TGCGCCAGCAGCCAACAGGGGGCTGGGGCCAACGTCCTGACTTTC. The encoded protein is CASSQQGAGANVLTF.

This clone was counted a few times. The gene calls are TRBV5-1 and TRBJ2-1, with D maybe TRBD2 (5 bases). CDR1 is SGHRS and CDR2 is YFSETQ in the germline V gene. The CDR3 contains 15 residues. V gave up 6 bases and J gave up 0 bases, with 13 bases separating them. CDR3 in amino acids: CASNDVSGSYNEQFF. The CDR3 DNA reads TGCGCCAGCAATGATGTGAGCGGCTCCTACAATGAGCAGTTCTTC.

The rearrangement uses TRBV28 and TRBJ2-7; TRBD1 or TRBD2 may be the D gene (9 bases each). V dropped 4 bases and J dropped 5 bases, with 33 bases sitting between them. CDR1 is MDHEN and CDR2 is SYDVKM in the germline V gene. This CDR3 contains 20 residues. As DNA, the CDR3 is TGTGCCAGCAGTTCCGTATCCGGGACAGGGAGAAGCGGGAGGTTTGACGAGCAGTACTTC. Protein product: CASSSVSGTGRSGRFDEQYF.

CDR3 residues: CASRAFGTGGVEQYF. The CDR3 DNA reads as TGTGCCAGCAGGGCTTTTGGGACAGGGGGCGTCGAGCAGTACTTC. The chain joins TRBV2 to TRBJ2-7; 12 bases match TRBD1. Germline V gene data show CDR1 as SNHLY and CDR2 as FYNNEI. Trimming at V came to 6 bases and at J to 6 bases, leaving 9 bases not matched to a gene. The length of the CDR3 is 15 residues.

The rearrangement links TRBV7-9 to TRBJ1-1; no clear D gene. Germline V gene lookup returns CDR1 SEHNR and CDR2 FQNEAQ (reference sequence). This CDR3 spans 13 amino acids. V was pared by 5 bases and J by 1 base, with 8 bases between. CDR3 nucleotide sequence: TGTGCCAGCAGCATTACCGGGAACACTGAAGCTTTCTTT. Translated, it gives CASSITGNTEAFF.

This clone occurred a few times. The chain employs TRBV7-3 and TRBJ2-3, with D unclear. The CDR3 length is 14 residues. Germline lookup yields CDR1 SGHTA and CDR2 FQGTGA. Trimming cost V 5 bases and J 3 bases, with 12 bases left between them. The CDR3 DNA reads as TGTGCCAGCAGCCCCCAGTGGCAGACAGATACGCAGTATTTT. Translating gives CASSPQWQTDTQYF.

This clone was recorded a few times. The J gene is TRBJ1-2, the V gene TRBV25-1; 10 bases agree with TRBD1. From germline, CDR1 is MGHDK and CDR2 SYGVNS. The CDR3 runs 14 residues. J was trimmed by 6 bases and V by 2 bases; bases with no gene match: 3. This chain's CDR3 is CASSEADRGNGYTF. The DNA for the CDR3 is TGTGCCAGCAGTGAAGCGGACAGGGGGAATGGCTACACCTTC.

In this sample, this clone turned up a few times. The rearrangement uses TRBV5-4 and TRBJ2-3, with unresolved D. Germline V CDR1 and CDR2: SGHNT, YYREEE (reference sequence). The CDR3 is 14 amino acids. Trimming shortened V by 4 bases and J by 1 base, and 10 bases separated the two germline ends. CDR3 sequence reads: CASSQATGTDTQYF. CDR3 DNA sequence: TGTGCCAGCAGCCAGGCTACGGGCACAGATACGCAGTATTTT.

This clone occurred a few times. The V gene is TRBV9, the J gene TRBJ1-1; the match to TRBD1 covers 8 bases. V was clipped by 4 bases and J by 10 bases; unmatched bases: 9. The CDR3 is made up of 13 amino acids. Germline CDR1 and CDR2: SGDLS and YYNGEE. CDR3 nucleotides: TGTGCCAGCAGCCCCTTCGGACAGGGTTTAGCTTTCTTT. Its protein product is CASSPFGQGLAFF.

This clone was counted between two and nine times. One end of the junction does not line up with germline, which may come from a read error. CDR3 loop: CSARDPGEIPF. CDR3 bases: TGCAGTGCTAGAGATCCAGGGGAAATCCCCTTC. The rearrangement joins TRBV20-1 to TRBJ2-7; D perhaps matches TRBD1 (6 bases). The germline V gene has CDR1 DFQATT and CDR2 SNEGSKA (reference sequence). The CDR3 loop spans 11 amino acids.

The table lists this clone with a few counts. This sample also contains other DNA sequences that code for the same CDR3. The gene calls are TRBV18 and TRBJ1-1, with D hard to call. Trimming stripped 3 bases from V and 0 bases from J, with 5 bases between. CDR1 and CDR2 from the germline V gene are KGHSH and LQKENI. The CDR3 has 13 amino acids. The CDR3 here is CASSPGLNTEAFF. Here the CDR3 DNA reads TGTGCCAGCTCACCGGGCTTGAACACTGAAGCTTTCTTT.

This clone has only a few counts. The J gene is TRBJ2-5, the V gene TRBV7-3; the D gene is possibly TRBD1 (6 bases). V was trimmed by 3 bases and J by 5 bases, leaving 10 bases between them. CDR3 length equals 13 residues. Germline CDR1 reads SGHTA; CDR2 reads FQGTGA. The CDR3 loop reads CASSFKGGETQYF. DNA of the CDR3: TGTGCCAGCAGCTTCAAAGGGGGTGAGACCCAGTACTTC. The full variable domain, completed using reference TRBV7-3 and TRBJ2-5, is GAGVSQTPSNKVTEKGKYVELRCDPISGHTALYWYRQSLGQGPEFLIYFQGTGAADDSGLPNDRFFAVRPEGSVSTLKIQRTERGDSAVYLCASSFKGGETQYFGPGTRLLVL.

V is TRBV27 and J is TRBJ2-3, with 10 bases aligning to TRBD2. The CDR3 is 16 amino acids. The germline CDR1 and CDR2 sequences are MNHEY and SMNVEV (reference sequence). Trimming cost V 3 bases and J 2 bases; bases outside gene matches: 5. The CDR3 sequence is CASSFGLAGATDTQYF. For the CDR3, the DNA is TGTGCCAGCAGTTTCGGCCTAGCGGGAGCCACAGATACGCAGTATTTT.

The chain combines TRBV9 with TRBJ1-2; D call uncertain. The germline gives CDR1 SGDLS, CDR2 YYNGEE. The ends were cut back, 4 bases at V and 10 bases at J, with 14 bases in the middle. The CDR3 totals 12 residues. The CDR3 here is CASSTHERIYTF. CDR3 DNA: TGTGCCAGCAGCACTCATGAGCGGATCTACACCTTC.

V and J are TRBV7-9 and TRBJ1-1; perhaps TRBD1 as D (6 bases). The CDR3 is 15 residues long. Trimming pared 4 bases from V and 4 bases from J, leaving 16 bases between. Germline V CDR1 and CDR2: SEHNR, FQNEAQ (reference sequence). CDR3 nucleotide sequence: TGTGCCAGCAGCTCTCAACAGGGAGGGAGCACTGAAGCTTTCTTT. Protein sequence: CASSSQQGGSTEAFF. The full variable domain, in which reference TRBV7-9 and TRBJ1-1 provide the parts outside the CDR3, is DTGVSQNPRHKITKRGQNVTFRCDPISEHNRLYWYRQTLGQGPEFLTYFQNEAQLEKSRLLSDRFSAERPKGSFSTLEIQRTEQGDSAMYLCASSSQQGGSTEAFFGQGTRLTVV.